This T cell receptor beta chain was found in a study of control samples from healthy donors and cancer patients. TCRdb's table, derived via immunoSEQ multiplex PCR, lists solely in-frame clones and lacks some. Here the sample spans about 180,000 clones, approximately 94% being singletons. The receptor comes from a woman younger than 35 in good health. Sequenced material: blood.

The CDR3: CAISENVAEAFF. The CDR3 nucleotides are TGTGCCATCAGTGAGAATGTGGCTGAAGCTTTCTTT. The chain combines TRBV10-3 with TRBJ1-1; D uncertain. The CDR3 runs 12 residues. Germline CDR1 ENHRY, CDR2 SYGVKD. Trimming took off 2 bases at V and 6 bases at J, with 7 bases between the two ends.